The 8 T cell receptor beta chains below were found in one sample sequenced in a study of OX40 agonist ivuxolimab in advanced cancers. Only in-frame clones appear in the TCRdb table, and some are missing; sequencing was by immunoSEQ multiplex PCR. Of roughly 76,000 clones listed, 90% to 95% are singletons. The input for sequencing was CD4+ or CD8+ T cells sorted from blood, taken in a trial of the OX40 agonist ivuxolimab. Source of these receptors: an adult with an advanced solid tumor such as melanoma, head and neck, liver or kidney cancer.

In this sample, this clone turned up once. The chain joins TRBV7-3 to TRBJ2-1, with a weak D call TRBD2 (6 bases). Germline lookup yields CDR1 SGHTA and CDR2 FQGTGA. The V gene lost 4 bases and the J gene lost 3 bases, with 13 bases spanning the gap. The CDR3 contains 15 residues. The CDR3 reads CASSSRLASYNEQFF. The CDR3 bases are TGTGCCAGCAGCTCCCGGCTAGCGAGCTACAATGAGCAGTTCTTC.

The CDR3: CASSLTGLGDTEAFF. CDR3 DNA sequence: TGTGCCAGCAGCTTAACCGGGCTAGGCGACACTGAAGCTTTCTTT. The chain employs TRBV7-9 and TRBJ1-1; D not resolved. This CDR3 contains 15 residues. Germline V gives CDR1 SEHNR, CDR2 FQNEAQ (reference sequence). Between the trimmed V and J ends, which lost 2 bases and 3 bases, there was a span of 13 bases.

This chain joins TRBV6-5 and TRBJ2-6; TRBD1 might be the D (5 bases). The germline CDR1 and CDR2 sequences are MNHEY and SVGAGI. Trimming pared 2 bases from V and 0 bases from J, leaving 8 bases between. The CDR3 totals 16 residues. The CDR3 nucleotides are TGTGCCAGCAGTTACGCGACAGCCTCTGGGGCCAACGTCCTGACTTTC. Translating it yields CASSYATASGANVLTF.

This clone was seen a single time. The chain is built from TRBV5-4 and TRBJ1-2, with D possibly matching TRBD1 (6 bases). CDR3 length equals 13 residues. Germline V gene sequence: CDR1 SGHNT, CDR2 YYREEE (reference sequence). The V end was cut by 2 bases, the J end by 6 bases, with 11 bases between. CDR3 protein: CASSFTGGDGYTF. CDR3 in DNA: TGTGCCAGCAGCTTTACGGGGGGCGATGGCTACACCTTC.

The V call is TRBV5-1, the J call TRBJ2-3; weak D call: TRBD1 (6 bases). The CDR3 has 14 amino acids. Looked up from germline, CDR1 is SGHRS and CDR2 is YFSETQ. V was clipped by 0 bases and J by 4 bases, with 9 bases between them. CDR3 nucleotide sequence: TGCGCCAGCAGCTTGGGACAGGTTCCAGATACGCAGTATTTT. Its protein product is CASSLGQVPDTQYF.

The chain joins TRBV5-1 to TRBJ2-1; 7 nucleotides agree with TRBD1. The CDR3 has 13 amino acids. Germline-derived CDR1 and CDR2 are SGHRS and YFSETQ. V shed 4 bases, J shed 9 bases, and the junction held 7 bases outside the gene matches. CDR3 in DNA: TGCGCCAGCAGCGCGACAGGGTTCACTGAGCAGTTCTTC. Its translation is CASSATGFTEQFF.

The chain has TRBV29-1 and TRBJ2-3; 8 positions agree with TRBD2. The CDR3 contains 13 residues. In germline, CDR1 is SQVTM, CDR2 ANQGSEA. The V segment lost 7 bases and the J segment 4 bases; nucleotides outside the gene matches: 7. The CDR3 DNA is TGCAGCGCCGTAGGACTAGCACCAGATACGCAGTATTTT. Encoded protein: CSAVGLAPDTQYF.

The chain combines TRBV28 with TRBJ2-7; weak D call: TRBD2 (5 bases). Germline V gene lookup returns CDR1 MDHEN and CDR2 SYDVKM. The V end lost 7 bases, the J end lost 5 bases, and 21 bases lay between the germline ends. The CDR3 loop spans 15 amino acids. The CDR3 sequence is CASTPRSVLMDEQYF. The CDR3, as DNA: TGTGCCAGCACCCCCCGTAGCGTTCTGATGGACGAGCAGTACTTC.